This entry lists 22 T cell receptor beta chains sequenced from one sample in a study of shared clonotypes between healthy human individuals. TCRdb's table, derived via immunoSEQ multiplex PCR, lists solely in-frame clones and lacks some. This table has millions of clones, just over 90% appearing once. The source material was naive CD4+ T cells sorted from blood. Subset in this sample: CD45RA+ positively selected. The origin of the receptors is a man younger than 35 in good health.

The chain combines TRBV6-6 with TRBJ2-7; D not certain. V was clipped by 6 bases and J by 7 bases, with 10 bases between them. The CDR3 loop spans 11 amino acids. The germline V gene encodes CDR1 MNHNY and CDR2 SVGAGI (reference sequence). CDR3 residues: CASSQVGEQYF. In nucleotides, the CDR3 is TGTGCCAGCAGCCAGGTCGGGGAGCAGTACTTC.

The rearrangement links TRBV5-1 to TRBJ2-1; 10 nucleotides align to TRBD2. CDR1 and CDR2 from the germline V gene are SGHRS and YFSETQ. The trim removed 1 base at V and 9 bases at J, leaving 10 bases unmatched. The CDR3 sequence is 16 residues long. The CDR3 here is CASSLWLAGERGEQFF. CDR3 DNA sequence: TGCGCCAGCAGCTTGTGGCTAGCGGGGGAGAGGGGTGAGCAGTTCTTC.

The chain combines TRBV2 with TRBJ1-4; TRBD1 matches 8 bases. The germline V gene encodes CDR1 SNHLY and CDR2 FYNNEI. With V trimmed by 5 bases and J by 5 bases, 4 bases remained unmatched. CDR3 length: 14 amino acids. The CDR3 is CASSYRTGNEKLFF. CDR3 in DNA: TGTGCCAGCAGTTACCGGACAGGGAATGAAAAACTGTTTTTT.

This chain uses TRBV28 with TRBJ1-6; 7 nucleotides match TRBD1. The junction had 10 bases not matched to a gene; V was cut back by 5 bases and J by 6 bases. This CDR3 is 16 amino acids long. Germline assignment: CDR1 MDHEN and CDR2 SYDVKM. Here the CDR3 reads CASSQTLTGRNSPLHF. As DNA, the CDR3 is TGTGCCAGCAGTCAAACACTGACAGGGCGTAATTCACCCCTCCACTTT.

CDR3 protein: CASSRSAAGGRSPLHF. CDR3 nucleotide sequence: TGTGCCAGCAGCCGTAGCGCGGCAGGGGGCCGATCACCCCTCCACTTT. The chain employs TRBV7-9 and TRBJ1-6; 8 positions match TRBD1. J gave up 10 bases and V 5 bases, and 13 bases lay outside the gene matches. This CDR3 has 16 residues. Germline CDR1 is SEHNR and CDR2 is FQNEAQ (reference sequence).

This clone has just a few counts. The gene calls are TRBV4-1 and TRBJ1-5, with D uncertain. The germline CDR1 and CDR2 sequences are MGHRA and YSYEKL. The CDR3 length is 17 residues. The V and J ends lost 4 bases and 0 bases respectively, with 16 bases between them. The CDR3 DNA sequence: TGCGCCAGCAGCCCCCTTCCCCCCTCGGTTAGCAATCAGCCCCAGCATTTT. It translates to CASSPLPPSVSNQPQHF.

Only one count was recorded for this clone. The chain employs TRBV6-5 and TRBJ2-1; 12 bases fit TRBD2. The V and J ends lost 5 bases and 9 bases, in that order; junction bases with no gene match: 5. Germline CDR1 MNHEY, CDR2 SVGAGI. This CDR3 is 14 amino acids long. The CDR3 bases are TGTGCCAGCAGTATCCTAGCGGGGGGGGGTGAGCAGTTCTTC. Its protein product is CASSILAGGGEQFF.

Turning to this clone: This same CDR3 is encoded by further DNA sequences in the sample. The gene calls are TRBV20-1 and TRBJ1-2; no clear D gene. V was trimmed by 2 bases and J by 6 bases, leaving 4 bases between them. The CDR3 is 10 residues long. Germline lookup yields CDR1 DFQATT and CDR2 SNEGSKA (reference sequence). The CDR3 region has the DNA TGCAGTGCTAGACGGGATGGCTACACCTTC. Amino acid sequence: CSARRDGYTF.

V and J are TRBV12-2 and TRBJ2-1; the table's TRBD2 call for D was not verified on the DNA. TRBV12-2 is a known pseudogene. The CDR3 extends over 18 amino acids. CDR3 sequence reads: CASRLGRLAGEGLNEQFF. The CDR3 coding sequence is TGTGCAAGTCGCTTAGGGAGACTAGCGGGAGAGGGGCTAAATGAGCAGTTCTTC.

Turning to this clone: An end of the junction does not agree with germline; a read error may underlie this. V is TRBV15 and J is TRBJ1-6; D possibly corresponds to TRBD1 (5 bases). The germline gives CDR1 LNHNV, CDR2 YYDKDF (reference sequence). The CDR3 has 17 amino acids. CDR3 nucleotide sequence: TGTGCCATCAGCAGAGATCGCGGGGGCTCCTATAATTCACCCCTCCACTTT. Protein product: CAISRDRGGSYNSPLHF.

The rearrangement links TRBV10-1 to TRBJ2-7, with D possibly matching TRBD1 (6 bases). The CDR3 length is 14 residues. Germline assignment: CDR1 WNHNN and CDR2 SYGVQD (reference sequence). The ends were cut back, 0 bases at V and 3 bases at J, with 9 bases in the middle. The CDR3 loop is CASSESPGDYEQYF. CDR3 coding DNA: TGCGCCAGCAGTGAGTCTCCAGGGGACTACGAGCAGTACTTC.

CDR3 loop: CASRRRTGEGKLFF. CDR3 DNA: TGTGCCAGCAGGAGAAGGACAGGGGAGGGAAAACTGTTTTTT. This chain connects TRBV5-6 to TRBJ1-4, with 9 positions matching TRBD1. V shed 5 bases and J 10 bases; nucleotides not matched to a gene: 9. CDR3 length: 14 amino acids. The germline V gene has CDR1 SGHDT and CDR2 YYEEEE.

The genes are TRBV11-2 and TRBJ2-5, with a weak D call TRBD1 (7 bases). Per germline, CDR1 SGHAT and CDR2 FQNNGV. This CDR3 contains 14 residues. V was trimmed by 7 bases and J by 5 bases, leaving 17 bases between them. The DNA for the CDR3 is TGTGCCAGCAATGGGCAGGGGGGAGGCGAGACCCAGTACTTC. Residues: CASNGQGGGETQYF.

The rearrangement uses TRBV5-1 and TRBJ2-3; possible D gene TRBD1, 7 bases. V was pared by 4 bases and J by 1 base, with 10 bases between. This CDR3 has 14 amino acids. The germline CDR1 and CDR2 sequences are SGHRS and YFSETQ. The CDR3 coding sequence is TGCGCCAGCAGCACCAGGGGGGGCACAGATACGCAGTATTTT. Protein: CASSTRGGTDTQYF.

The chain employs TRBV20-1 and TRBJ1-2; no clear D gene. Trimming took 4 bases from V and 4 from J, leaving 7 bases between them. Germline values: CDR1 DFQATT, CDR2 SNEGSKA (reference sequence). CDR3 length equals 11 residues. CDR3 coding DNA: TGCAGTGCTAACAGAGGCTATGGCTACACCTTC. This sequence encodes CSANRGYGYTF.

J is TRBJ1-5 and V is TRBV7-2, with D possibly TRBD1 on 6 matching bases. Trimming removed 5 bases from V and 4 bases from J, with 15 bases in between. The CDR3 runs to 15 residues. CDR1 is SGHTA, CDR2 FQGNSA, per germline. CDR3 in amino acids: CASSPMGGANQPQHF. The DNA of the CDR3 is TGTGCCAGCAGCCCCATGGGGGGCGCGAATCAGCCCCAGCATTTT.

On this clone: Other nucleotide sequences from this sample produce the same CDR3. The chain is built from TRBV6-5 and TRBJ2-7, with 10 bases lining up with TRBD1. CDR1 is MNHEY and CDR2 is SVGAGI in the germline V gene. With V trimmed by 4 bases and J by 0 bases, 3 bases remained unmatched. The CDR3 is 15 amino acids. Here the CDR3 reads CASSFRDRGSYEQYF. The CDR3, as DNA: TGTGCCAGCAGTTTCCGGGACAGGGGCTCCTACGAGCAGTACTTC.

As for this clone: The junction departs from the called germline gene at one end, perhaps through a read error. The chain joins TRBV28 to TRBJ1-6; the D is unclear. Germline-derived CDR1 and CDR2 are MDHEN and SYDVKM. The CDR3 sequence is 16 residues long. The CDR3 loop reads CASSLGPRTPNSPFHF. In DNA form, the CDR3 reads TGTGCCAGCAGTTTAGGACCCCGGACGCCGAATTCACCCTTCCACTTT.

This chain connects TRBV7-9 to TRBJ2-5; D unresolved. The CDR3 is 16 amino acids. The V gene lost 2 bases and the J gene lost 1 base, with 14 bases spanning the gap. Germline CDR1 is SEHNR and CDR2 is FQNEAQ (reference sequence). This CDR3 is CASSLLGWRIQETQYF. The CDR3 region has the DNA TGTGCCAGCAGCTTATTGGGTTGGCGGATCCAAGAGACCCAGTACTTC.

The chain uses TRBV28 and TRBJ1-5; no reliable D call. V lost 10 bases and J 1 base, leaving 17 bases between the germline ends. This CDR3 region has 15 residues. Germline-derived CDR1 and CDR2 are MDHEN and SYDVKM. CDR3 nucleotides: TGTGCCACCAGAGGTTCAGTTGTAAGCAATCAGCCCCAGCATTTT. Protein sequence: CATRGSVVSNQPQHF.

This chain uses TRBV7-6 with TRBJ2-3; 14 nucleotides align to TRBD2. Germline CDR1 SGHVS, CDR2 FNYEAQ. This CDR3 has 17 amino acids. Trimming removed 0 bases from V and 4 bases from J; junction bases left unmatched: 3. The CDR3 region has the DNA TGTGCCAGCAGCTTAGCGACTAGCGGGGGGGCCCCAGATACGCAGTATTTT. It codes for CASSLATSGGAPDTQYF. The full variable domain, with the rest looked up from reference TRBV7-6 and TRBJ2-3, is GAGVSQSPRYKVTKRGQDVALRCDPISGHVSLYWYRQALGQGPEFLTYFNYEAQQDKSGLPNDRFSAERPEGSISTLTIQRTEQRDSAMYRCASSLATSGGAPDTQYFGPGTRLTVL.

The rearrangement uses TRBV9 and TRBJ2-1; 8 nucleotides align to TRBD2. The germline CDR1 and CDR2 sequences are SGDLS and YYNGEE. The CDR3 contains 16 residues. V was clipped by 4 bases and J by 0 bases; unmatched bases: 6. CDR3 in amino acids: CASSPGGLGSYNEQFF. In DNA form, the CDR3 reads TGTGCCAGCAGCCCGGGGGGGCTTGGCTCCTACAATGAGCAGTTCTTC. The whole variable domain, remainder taken from reference TRBV9 and TRBJ2-1, is DSGVTQTPKHLITATGQRVTLRCSPRSGDLSVYWYQQSLDQGLQFLIQYYNGEERAKGNILERFSAQQFPDLHSELNLSSLELGDSALYFCASSPGGLGSYNEQFFGPGTRLTVL.